These 13 T cell receptor beta chains came from one sample sequenced in a study of CD8+ T cells in alopecia areata. Isolated RNA was reverse transcribed into cDNA used as the sequencing template. Clones were read by immunoSEQ multiplex PCR, and TCRdb kept only the in-frame ones, dropping some. The sample includes about 97,000 clones, 41% of them seen just once. What was sequenced was CD4+ T cells sorted from blood. These receptors were obtained from a human donor with alopecia areata.

The genes are TRBV5-1 and TRBJ2-3; no definite D call. The CDR3 runs to 13 residues. Germline CDR1 reads SGHRS; CDR2 reads YFSETQ. V was cut by 3 bases and J by 2 bases, with 7 bases left in between. The CDR3 is CASSSLFTDTQYF. CDR3 coding DNA: TGCGCCAGCAGCTCCCTATTCACAGATACGCAGTATTTT.

This clone was found a few times. This sequence joins TRBV30 and TRBJ2-5; D is perhaps TRBD1 (7 bases). The CDR3 covers 15 residues. Per the germline V gene, CDR1 is GTSNPN and CDR2 is SVGIG (reference sequence). Between the trimmed V and J ends, which lost 4 bases and 5 bases, there was a span of 20 bases. For the CDR3, the DNA is TGTGCCTGGATGCGGCAGGGGGACTGGGGGGAGACCCAGTACTTC. Encoded protein: CAWMRQGDWGETQYF.

The V and J genes are TRBV30 and TRBJ2-2, with 7 bases matching TRBD1. This CDR3 region has 14 residues. Germline CDR1 and CDR2: GTSNPN and SVGIG (reference sequence). The V and J ends lost 4 bases and 3 bases, in that order; junction bases with no gene match: 5. Here the CDR3 DNA reads TGTGCCTGGAATAGACAGGGACACACCGGGGAGCTGTTTTTT. Translated, it gives CAWNRQGHTGELFF.

The rearrangement links TRBV27 to TRBJ2-1, with 11 nucleotides matching TRBD2. This CDR3 contains 15 residues. Trimming removed 6 bases from V and 7 bases from J; junction bases left unmatched: 8. The germline V gene encodes CDR1 MNHEY and CDR2 SMNVEV (reference sequence). The CDR3 bases are TGTGCCAGCAGCCACAGGGGACTAGCGGCTAATGAGCAGTTCTTC. Its translation is CASSHRGLAANEQFF.

The table lists this clone with a count of one. The same CDR3 arises from other DNA sequences in this sample as well. J is TRBJ2-1 and V is TRBV29-1, with TRBD1 identical over 8 bases. The CDR3 is 13 amino acids. The J segment lost 7 bases and the V segment lost 6 bases, leaving 8 bases of the junction unmatched. CDR1 is SQVTM, CDR2 ANQGSEA, per germline. CDR3 in amino acids: CSVGGTGGNEQFF. DNA for the CDR3: TGCAGCGTGGGTGGTACAGGGGGGAATGAGCAGTTCTTC.

CDR3 nucleotide sequence: TGTGCCAGCAGTGAACAGGCGGGAGATTCGGGGAATGAGCAGTTCTTC. This codes for CASSEQAGDSGNEQFF. The V and J genes are TRBV2 and TRBJ2-1; 7 bases line up with TRBD2. CDR1 and CDR2 (germline): SNHLY, FYNNEI. There are 16 residues in the CDR3. Losses at the gene ends were 2 bases for V and 7 bases for J; bases not matched to a gene: 11. The full variable domain, in which reference TRBV2 and TRBJ2-1 provide the parts outside the CDR3, is EPEVTQTPSHQVTQMGQEVILRCVPISNHLYFYWYRQILGQKVEFLVSFYNNEISEKSEIFDDQFSVERPDGSNFTLKIRSTKLEDSAMYFCASSEQAGDSGNEQFFGPGTRLTVL.

This chain links TRBV27 with TRBJ2-7; D ambiguous. V was pared by 5 bases and J by 3 bases, with 11 bases between. CDR3 size: 13 residues. The germline CDR1 and CDR2 sequences are MNHEY and SMNVEV (reference sequence). The CDR3 reads CASSSPVSYEQYF. The CDR3 DNA follows: TGTGCCAGCAGTAGCCCCGTTAGCTACGAGCAGTACTTC.

The chain recombines TRBV30 with TRBJ1-2; the match to TRBD1 covers 7 bases. After removal of 3 bases from V and 3 bases from J, the junction contained 7 bases not matched to a gene. Germline V lookup: CDR1 GTSNPN, CDR2 SVGIG (reference sequence). The CDR3 length is 14 residues. The CDR3 loop reads CAWRAWDSDYGYTF. The CDR3 DNA is TGTGCCTGGAGGGCATGGGACAGTGACTATGGCTACACCTTC.

This clone has just a few counts. This chain joins TRBV19 and TRBJ2-5; 10 bases match TRBD2. V trimming: 5 bases; J trimming: 2 bases; junction bases outside the gene matches: 5. Germline CDR1 reads LNHDA; CDR2 reads SQIVND (reference sequence). The CDR3 is made up of 15 amino acids. The CDR3 DNA is TGTGCCAGTAGTTCGCGGACTAGCGGACAAGAGACCCAGTACTTC. This codes for CASSSRTSGQETQYF.

This clone is large (0.1 to 1%) in the sample. The gene calls are TRBV28 and TRBJ2-2; no definite D call. V lost 3 bases to trimming and J lost 0 bases, with 5 bases between them. Looked up from germline, CDR1 is MDHEN and CDR2 is SYDVKM. The CDR3 extends over 14 amino acids. Written as DNA, the CDR3 is TGTGCCAGCAGTTTTCCCCCGAACACCGGGGAGCTGTTTTTT. Translation: CASSFPPNTGELFF.

This chain's CDR3 is CASSWDSLATNEQFF. For the CDR3, the DNA is TGTGCCAGCAGCTGGGACAGTCTCGCGACGAATGAGCAGTTCTTC. The J gene is TRBJ2-1, the V gene TRBV5-4; 7 nucleotides match TRBD1. This CDR3 contains 15 residues. Germline lookup yields CDR1 SGHNT and CDR2 YYREEE (reference sequence). The J segment lost 7 bases and the V segment lost 3 bases, leaving 10 bases of the junction unmatched.

V is TRBV5-1 and J is TRBJ1-1, with D possibly matching TRBD1 (6 bases). V was pared by 5 bases and J by 7 bases, with 15 bases between. Germline-derived CDR1 and CDR2 are SGHRS and YFSETQ. The CDR3 runs to 13 residues. In DNA, the CDR3 is TGCGCCAGCAGAGCTACAGGGATCTTTGAAGCTTTCTTT. Its protein is CASRATGIFEAFF.

The rearrangement joins TRBV30 to TRBJ2-2; 10 bases line up with TRBD2. The ends lost 0 bases at V and 7 bases at J; junction bases unmatched: 17. CDR3 length: 19 residues. Germline V gives CDR1 GTSNPN, CDR2 SVGIG (reference sequence). CDR3 loop: CAWSVELALAGVFGGELFF. For the CDR3, the DNA is TGTGCCTGGAGTGTAGAGTTAGCTCTAGCGGGAGTGTTTGGCGGGGAGCTGTTTTTT.